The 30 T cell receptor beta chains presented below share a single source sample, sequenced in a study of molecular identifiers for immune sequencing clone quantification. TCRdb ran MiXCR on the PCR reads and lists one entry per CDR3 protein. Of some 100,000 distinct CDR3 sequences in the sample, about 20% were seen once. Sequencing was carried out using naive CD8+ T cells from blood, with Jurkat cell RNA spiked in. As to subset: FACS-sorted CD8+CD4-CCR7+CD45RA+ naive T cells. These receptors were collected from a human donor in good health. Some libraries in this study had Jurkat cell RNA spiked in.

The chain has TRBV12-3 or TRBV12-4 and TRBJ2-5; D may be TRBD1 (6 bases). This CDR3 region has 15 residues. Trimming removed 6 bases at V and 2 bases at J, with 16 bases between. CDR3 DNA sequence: TGTGCCAGCAGCGGACAGCAGGGGTTTCAAGAGACCCAGTACTTC. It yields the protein CASSGQQGFQETQYF.

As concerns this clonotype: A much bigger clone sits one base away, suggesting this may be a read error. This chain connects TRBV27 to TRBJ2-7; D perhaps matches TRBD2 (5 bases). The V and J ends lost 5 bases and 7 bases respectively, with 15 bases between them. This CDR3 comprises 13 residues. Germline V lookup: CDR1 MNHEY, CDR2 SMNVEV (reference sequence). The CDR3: CASSLGEGGEQYF. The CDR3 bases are TGTGCCAGCAGTCTCGGAGAGGGCGGAGAGCAGTACTTC.

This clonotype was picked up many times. The CDR3 region has the DNA TGTGCCAGCAGCGAGACGACAACCACTGGAAACACCATATATTTT. Its protein is CASSETTTTGNTIYF. This chain uses TRBV9 with TRBJ1-3, with D hard to call. The CDR3 extends over 15 amino acids. The V end lost 3 bases, the J end lost 2 bases, and 12 bases lay between the germline ends. The V gene's germline CDR1 is SGDLS and CDR2 YYNGEE.

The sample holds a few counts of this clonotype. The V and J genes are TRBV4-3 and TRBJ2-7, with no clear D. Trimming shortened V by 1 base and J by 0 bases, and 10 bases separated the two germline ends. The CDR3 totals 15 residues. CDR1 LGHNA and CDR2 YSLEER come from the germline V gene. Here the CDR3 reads CASSQGEASSYEQYF. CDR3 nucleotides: TGCGCCAGCAGCCAAGGAGAGGCCAGCTCCTACGAGCAGTACTTC.

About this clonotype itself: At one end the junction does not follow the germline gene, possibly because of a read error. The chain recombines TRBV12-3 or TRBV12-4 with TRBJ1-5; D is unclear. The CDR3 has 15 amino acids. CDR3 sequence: CASSLAAGINRPQRF. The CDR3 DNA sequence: TGTGCCAGCAGTTTAGCGGCCGGAATCAATCGGCCCCAGCGTTTT.

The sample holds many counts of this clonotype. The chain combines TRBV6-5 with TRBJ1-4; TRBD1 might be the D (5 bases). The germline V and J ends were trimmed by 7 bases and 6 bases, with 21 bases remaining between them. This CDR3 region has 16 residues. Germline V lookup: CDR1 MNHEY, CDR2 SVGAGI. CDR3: CASTRSTGNDYEKLFF. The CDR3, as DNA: TGTGCCAGCACCAGATCCACAGGCAATGATTATGAAAAACTGTTTTTT.

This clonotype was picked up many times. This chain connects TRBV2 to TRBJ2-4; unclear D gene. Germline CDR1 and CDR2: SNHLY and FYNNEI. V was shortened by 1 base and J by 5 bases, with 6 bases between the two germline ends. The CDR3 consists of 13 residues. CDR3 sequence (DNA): TGTGCCAGCAGTGAAGTACTGGAAAACATTCAGTACTTC. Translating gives CASSEVLENIQYF.

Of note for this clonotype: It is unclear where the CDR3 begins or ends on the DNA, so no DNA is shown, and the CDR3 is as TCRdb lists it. CDR3 protein: CASSGQGAEADTQYF. V is TRBV19 and J is TRBJ2-3; TRBD1 is taken as the D call from the table, unchecked against the DNA. Germline V gives CDR1 LNHDA, CDR2 SQIVND (reference sequence). The CDR3 is 15 residues long, counting both termini.

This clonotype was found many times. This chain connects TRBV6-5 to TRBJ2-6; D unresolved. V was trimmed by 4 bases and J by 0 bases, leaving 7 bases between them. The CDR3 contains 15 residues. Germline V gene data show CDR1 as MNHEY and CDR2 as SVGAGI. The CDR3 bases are TGTGCCAGCAGTTCCCTCGACTCTGGGGCCAACGTCCTGACTTTC. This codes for CASSSLDSGANVLTF.

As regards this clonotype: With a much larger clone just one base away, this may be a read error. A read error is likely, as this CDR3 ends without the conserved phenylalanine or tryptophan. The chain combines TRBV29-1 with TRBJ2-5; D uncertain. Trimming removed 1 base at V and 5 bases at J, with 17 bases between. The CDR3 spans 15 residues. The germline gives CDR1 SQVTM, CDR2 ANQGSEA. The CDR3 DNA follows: TGCAGCGTTGAAGGATCCGACTGGCCAAGGGAGACCCAGTACTGC. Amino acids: CSVEGSDWPRETQYC.

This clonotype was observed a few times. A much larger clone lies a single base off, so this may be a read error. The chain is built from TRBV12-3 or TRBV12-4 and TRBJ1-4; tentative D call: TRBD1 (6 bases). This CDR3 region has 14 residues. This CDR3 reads CASSQRGSNERLFF. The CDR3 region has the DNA TGTGCCAGCAGTCAAAGGGGGAGCAATGAAAGACTGTTTTTT.

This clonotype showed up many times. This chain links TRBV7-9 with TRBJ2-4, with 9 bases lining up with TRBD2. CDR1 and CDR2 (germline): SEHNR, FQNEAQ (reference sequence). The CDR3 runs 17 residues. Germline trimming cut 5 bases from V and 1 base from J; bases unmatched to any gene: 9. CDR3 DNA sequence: TGTGCCAGCAGCGCACGTCTGGCGGGAGGGGCCAAAAACATTCAGTACTTC. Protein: CASSARLAGGAKNIQYF. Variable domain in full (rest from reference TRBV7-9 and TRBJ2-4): DTGVSQNPRHKITKRGQNVTFRCDPISEHNRLYWYRQTLGQGPEFLTYFQNEAQLEKSRLLSDRFSAERPKGSFSTLEIQRTEQGDSAMYLCASSARLAGGAKNIQYFGAGTRLSVL.

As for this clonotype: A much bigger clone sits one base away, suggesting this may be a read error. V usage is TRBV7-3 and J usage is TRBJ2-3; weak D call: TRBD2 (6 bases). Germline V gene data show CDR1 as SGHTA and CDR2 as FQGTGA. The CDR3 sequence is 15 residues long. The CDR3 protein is CSSSLIPGGTDTQYF. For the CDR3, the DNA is TGTTCCAGCAGCTTAATCCCGGGGGGCACAGATACGCAGTATTTT.

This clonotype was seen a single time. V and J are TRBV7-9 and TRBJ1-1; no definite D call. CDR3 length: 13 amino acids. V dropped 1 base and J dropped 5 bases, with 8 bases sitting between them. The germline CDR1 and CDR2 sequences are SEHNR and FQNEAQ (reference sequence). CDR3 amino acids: CASSLGILTEAFF. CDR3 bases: TGTGCCAGCAGCTTAGGGATATTAACTGAAGCTTTCTTT.

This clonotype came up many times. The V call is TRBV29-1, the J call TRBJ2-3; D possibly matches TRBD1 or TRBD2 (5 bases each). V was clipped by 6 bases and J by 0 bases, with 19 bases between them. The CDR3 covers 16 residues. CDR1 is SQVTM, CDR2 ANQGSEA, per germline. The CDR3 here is CSVNGDPKTSTDTQYF. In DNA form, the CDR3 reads TGCAGCGTAAACGGGGACCCCAAAACTAGCACAGATACGCAGTATTTT.

Here the CDR3 reads CSVEVWRSGQGPEAFF. The CDR3 bases are TGCAGCGTTGAAGTATGGCGGTCCGGGCAGGGGCCTGAAGCTTTCTTT. The rearrangement links TRBV29-1 to TRBJ1-1; D perhaps matches TRBD1 (6 bases). The V gene lost 1 base and the J gene lost 6 bases, with 21 bases spanning the gap. The CDR3 has 16 amino acids. Germline-derived CDR1 and CDR2 are SQVTM and ANQGSEA.

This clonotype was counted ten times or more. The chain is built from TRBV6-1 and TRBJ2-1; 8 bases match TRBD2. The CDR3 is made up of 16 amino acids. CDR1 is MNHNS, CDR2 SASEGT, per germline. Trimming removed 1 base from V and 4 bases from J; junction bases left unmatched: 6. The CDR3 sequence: CASSEVPSGGYNEQFF. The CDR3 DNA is TGTGCCAGCAGTGAAGTACCAAGCGGGGGTTACAATGAGCAGTTCTTC.

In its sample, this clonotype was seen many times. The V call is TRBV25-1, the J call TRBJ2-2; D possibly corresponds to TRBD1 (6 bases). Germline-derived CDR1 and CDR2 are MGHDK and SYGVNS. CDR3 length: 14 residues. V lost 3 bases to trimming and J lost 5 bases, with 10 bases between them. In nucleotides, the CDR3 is TGTGCCAGCAGTGAGACAGGTGGGACCGGGGAGCTGTTTTTT. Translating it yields CASSETGGTGELFF.

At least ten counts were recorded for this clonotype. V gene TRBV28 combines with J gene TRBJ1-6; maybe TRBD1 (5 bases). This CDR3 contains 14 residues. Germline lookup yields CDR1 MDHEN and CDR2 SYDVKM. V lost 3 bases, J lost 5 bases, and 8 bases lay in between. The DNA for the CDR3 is TGTGCCAGCAGTTTTGGCAGGGATAATTCACCCCTCCACTTT. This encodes CASSFGRDNSPLHF.

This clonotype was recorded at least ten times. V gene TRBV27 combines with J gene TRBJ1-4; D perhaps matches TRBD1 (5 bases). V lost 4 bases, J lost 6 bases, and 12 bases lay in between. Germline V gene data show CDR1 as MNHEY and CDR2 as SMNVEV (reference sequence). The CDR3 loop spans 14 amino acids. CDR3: CASSWDVRDEKLFF. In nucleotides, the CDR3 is TGTGCCAGCAGTTGGGACGTCAGAGATGAAAAACTGTTTTTT.

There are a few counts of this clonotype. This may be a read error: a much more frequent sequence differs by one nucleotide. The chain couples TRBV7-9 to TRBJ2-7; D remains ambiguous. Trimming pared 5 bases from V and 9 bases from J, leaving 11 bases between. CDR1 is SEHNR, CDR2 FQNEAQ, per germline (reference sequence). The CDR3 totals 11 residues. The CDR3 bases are TGTGCCAGCAGCCGGAGTATCGGGCAGTACTTC. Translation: CASSRSIGQYF.

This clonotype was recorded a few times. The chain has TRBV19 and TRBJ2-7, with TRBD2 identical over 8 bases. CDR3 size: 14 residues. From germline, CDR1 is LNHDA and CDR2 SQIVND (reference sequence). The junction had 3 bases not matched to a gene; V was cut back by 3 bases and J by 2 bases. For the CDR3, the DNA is TGTGCCAGTAGTATCGGGGGGGCAGCCTACGAGCAGTACTTC. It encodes CASSIGGAAYEQYF.

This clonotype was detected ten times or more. CDR3 sequence reads: CASTYARLAGDDEQFF. The CDR3 DNA reads TGTGCCAGCACCTACGCCCGACTAGCGGGAGACGATGAGCAGTTCTTC. The gene calls are TRBV6-2 or TRBV6-3 and TRBJ2-1, with 12 nucleotides matching TRBD2. Trimming cost V 7 bases and J 8 bases; bases outside gene matches: 12. This CDR3 is built from 16 residues. Germline assignment: CDR1 MNHEY and CDR2 SVGEGT.

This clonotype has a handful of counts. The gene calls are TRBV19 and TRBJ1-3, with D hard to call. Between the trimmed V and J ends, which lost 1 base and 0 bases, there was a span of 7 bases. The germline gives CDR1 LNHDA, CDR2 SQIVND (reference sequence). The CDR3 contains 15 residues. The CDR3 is CASSIGPDSGNTIYF. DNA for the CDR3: TGTGCCAGTAGTATAGGACCAGACTCTGGAAACACCATATATTTT.

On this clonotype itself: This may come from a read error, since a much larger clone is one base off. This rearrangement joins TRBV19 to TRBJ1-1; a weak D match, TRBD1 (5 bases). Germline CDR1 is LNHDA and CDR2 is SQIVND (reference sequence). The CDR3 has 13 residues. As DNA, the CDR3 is TGTGTCAGTAGTATTGTTCAGGGATCTGAAGCTTTCTTT. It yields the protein CVSSIVQGSEAFF.

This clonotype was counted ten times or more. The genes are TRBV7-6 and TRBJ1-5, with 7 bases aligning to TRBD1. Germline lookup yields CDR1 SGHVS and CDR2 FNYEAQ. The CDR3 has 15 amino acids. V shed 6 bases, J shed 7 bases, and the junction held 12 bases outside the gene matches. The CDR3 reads CASSREQGWGQPQHF. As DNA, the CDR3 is TGTGCCAGCAGTCGGGAACAGGGGTGGGGCCAGCCCCAGCATTTT.

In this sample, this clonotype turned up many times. The CDR3 region is CASSKGLSLYEQYF. CDR3 DNA sequence: TGTGCCAGTAGTAAGGGTCTATCCCTCTACGAGCAGTACTTC. The chain has TRBV19 and TRBJ2-7; D not certain. With 4 bases removed from V and 3 bases from J, the gap between germline ends came to 13 bases. This CDR3 spans 14 amino acids. Germline-derived CDR1 and CDR2 are LNHDA and SQIVND (reference sequence).

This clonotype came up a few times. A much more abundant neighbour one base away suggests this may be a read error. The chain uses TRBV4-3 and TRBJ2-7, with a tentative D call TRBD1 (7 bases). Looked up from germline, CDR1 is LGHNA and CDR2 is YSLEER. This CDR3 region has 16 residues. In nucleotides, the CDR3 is TGCGCCAGCGGCCAAGAAACAGGGGAGGCGAGGTACGAGCAGTACTTC. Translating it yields CASGQETGEARYEQYF.

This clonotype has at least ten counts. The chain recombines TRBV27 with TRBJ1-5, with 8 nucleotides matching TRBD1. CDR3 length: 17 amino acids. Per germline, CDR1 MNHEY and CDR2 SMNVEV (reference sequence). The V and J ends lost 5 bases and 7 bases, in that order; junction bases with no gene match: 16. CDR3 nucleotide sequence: TGTGCCAGCAGTACTTGGACAGGGAAGGTTTCAGGGCAGCCCCAGCATTTT. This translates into CASSTWTGKVSGQPQHF.

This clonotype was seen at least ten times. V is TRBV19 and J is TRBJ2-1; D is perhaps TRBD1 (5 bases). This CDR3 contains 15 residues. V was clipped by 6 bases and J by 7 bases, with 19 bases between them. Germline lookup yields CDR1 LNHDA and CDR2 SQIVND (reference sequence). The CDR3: CASSTPMGLPNEQFF. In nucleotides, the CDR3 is TGTGCCAGTAGCACCCCCATGGGGCTACCAAATGAGCAGTTCTTC.